These T cell receptor beta chains were read from a single sample in a study of T cells after yellow fever vaccination. A single record per CDR3 protein comes from TCRdb applying MiXCR to the 5' RACE reads. This sample has around 400,000 distinct CDR3 sequences; approximately 10% occur once, and the top ten carry less than 20%. The sequences come from PBMCs, collected on the day of the first yellow fever vaccination. The receptor set was obtained from a man younger than 30 who received the YFV17D yellow fever vaccine. The CDR3 runs from the conserved cysteine through the conserved F or W. A D gene is named only where the DNA matches it firmly. Expanded clones get a size class; other rows say once, few or many, or leave the size out.

>many|TRBV5-1|TRBJ2-3|-
TGCGCCAGCAGCTTTCGACAGGAGACAGATACGCAGTATTTT
CASSFRQETDTQYF
>few|TRBV7-9|TRBJ2-2|-
TGTGCCGTCGATCGGGGGTTCGCGAACACCGGGGAGCTGTTTTTT
CAVDRGFANTGELFF
>-|TRBV4-3|TRBJ2-3|-
TGCGCCAGCAGCCAAGAGCCCCTTATCTCAGATACGCAGTATTTT
CASSQEPLISDTQYF
>-|TRBV20-1|TRBJ1-1|-
TGCAGCCTACTTGGGGTGACTGAAGCTTTCTTT
CSLLGVTEAFF
>-|TRBV7-9|TRBJ2-3|-
TGTGCCAGCAGCTTAGTAAGGGGGGTGAGCACAGATACGCAGTATTTT
CASSLVRGVSTDTQYF
>-|TRBV9|TRBJ2-5|-
TGTGCCAGCAGCGTACTCGGGGCGCGGGGAGAGACCCAGTACTTC
CASSVLGARGETQYF
>few|TRBV5-6|TRBJ2-7|TRBD1
TGTGCCAGCAGCTGGACAGATTGGACAGGCTACGAGCAGTACTTC
CASSWTDWTGYEQYF
>few|TRBV7-9|TRBJ1-2|-
TGTGCCAGCAGCTGGGGGGGGCAGGGCCCCGACTATGGCTACACCTTC
CASSWGGQGPDYGYTF
>few|TRBV11-2|TRBJ2-1|-
TGTGCCAGCAGCTTAGGGGATACTAGAGGACTCGTGCCTTCCTACAATGAGCAGTTCTTC
CASSLGDTRGLVPSYNEQFF
>-|TRBV12-3/TRBV12-4|TRBJ2-5|TRBD2
TGTGCCAGCAGTATGGGGACTACTGACGAAGAGACCCAGTACTTC
CASSMGTTDEETQYF
>-|TRBV7-2|TRBJ2-1|TRBD2
TGTGCCAGCAGGAGAAGCGGGGGGAATGAGCAGTTCTTC
CASRRSGGNEQFF
>-|TRBV9|TRBJ2-5|-
TGTGCCAGCAGCGTAGGACAGGCTGACGAGACCCAGTACTTC
CASSVGQADETQYF
>-|TRBV7-3|TRBJ2-3|-
TGTGCCAGCAGCTTGAGAGGGGGGGTCAGCACAGATACGCAGTATTTT
CASSLRGGVSTDTQYF
>-|TRBV6-1|TRBJ1-6|-
TGTGCCAGCAGTAGGGACCGCCCTTGGTCACCCCTCCACTTT
CASSRDRPWSPLHF
>-|TRBV12-5|TRBJ2-5|-
TGTGCTAGTGCTTTCGGCAGCCTCCAAGAGACCCAGTACTTC
CASAFGSLQETQYF
>few|TRBV18|TRBJ2-5|-
TGTGCCAGCTCACCGGGGAGCCGTCAAGAGACCCAGTACTTC
CASSPGSRQETQYF
>-|TRBV6-2/TRBV6-3|TRBJ2-7|-
TGTGCCAGCAGTTACCCTGACGAGCAGTACTTC
CASSYPDEQYF
>few|TRBV13|TRBJ2-7|TRBD1
TGTGCCAGCAGCCACCGGGACAGGGGGGTCTACGAGCAGTACTTC
CASSHRDRGVYEQYF
>-|TRBV6-2/TRBV6-3|TRBJ2-1|-
TGTGCCAGCAGTGTTGTCAATGAGCAGTTCTTC
CASSVVNEQFF
>many|TRBV11-3|TRBJ2-5|-
TGTGCCAGCAGCTTCTCGGAGACCCAGTACTTC
CASSFSETQYF